The rows below give T cell receptor beta chains drawn from one sample of a study of CD8 T cells in Susac syndrome. TCRdb reprocessed the immunoSEQ multiplex PCR reads with MiXCR, giving one entry per CDR3 protein. The repertoire holds over 300,000 distinct CDR3 sequences, with 92% as singletons. The sequencing sample was made of CD4+ T cells from PBMCs. These receptors came from a human donor with multiple sclerosis. CDR3s include the opening cysteine and the closing phenylalanine or tryptophan. The order of the fields is V gene, J gene, clone size, D gene, CDR3 DNA, CDR3 protein. The D gene is left open where the match is weak. A clone size is listed for some rows: how often the clone was seen (once, few, many), or a class if it is expanded.

TRBV20-1	TRBJ2-2	-	TRBD2	TGCAGTGCTAGCGCCGGGAGGGCGGGCGGGGAGCTGTTTTTT	CSASAGRAGGELFF
TRBV12-3/TRBV12-4	TRBJ1-4	-	-	TGTGCCAGCAGCCCACCATGGGGGGACGCAACTAATGAAAAACTGTTTTTT	CASSPPWGDATNEKLFF
TRBV3-1	TRBJ1-1	-	-	TGTGCCAGCAGCCAAGAGGGTATCGGGAACACTGAAGCTTTCTTT	CASSQEGIGNTEAFF
TRBV7-2	TRBJ2-2	-	-	TGTGCCAGCAGCTCCCGGGGCAGCCCGAGGAACACCGGGGAGCTGTTTTTT	CASSSRGSPRNTGELFF
TRBV9	TRBJ1-5	once	-	TGTGCCAGCAGCCGGGGATTTCGCCAGCCCCAGCATTTT	CASSRGFRQPQHF
TRBV5-1	TRBJ1-1	-	TRBD1	TGCGCCAGCAGCTTCCAGGGACAGGAGAACACTGAAGCTTTCTTT	CASSFQGQENTEAFF
TRBV7-2	TRBJ2-2	-	-	TGTGCCACCCCCGAGCGATCTAACACCGGGGAGCTGTTTTTT	CATPERSNTGELFF
TRBV20-1	TRBJ2-7	-	-	TGCAGTGCTAGAGAAGGTAGCGGTAGCTCCTACGAGCAGTACTTC	CSAREGSGSSYEQYF
TRBV2	TRBJ1-4	-	-	TGTGCCAGCAGTGAGGTAGAAGCAACTAATGAAAAACTGTTTTTT	CASSEVEATNEKLFF
TRBV5-1	TRBJ2-1	-	-	TGCGCCAGCAGCTTGGTTCCAGGGAGCAATGAGCAGTTCTTC	CASSLVPGSNEQFF
TRBV15	TRBJ1-2	-	-	TGTGCCACCAGCATAGGTTATGGACAGCCAACTAACTATGGCTACACCTTC	CATSIGYGQPTNYGYTF